This T cell receptor (beta chain) derives from a study of blood T cell repertoires in COVID-19. Study summary: The cDNA or gDNA used as material had been derived from T cells, B-cell-depleted T cells, or PBMCs.

This CDR3 has 17 amino acids. Germline CDR1 reads SGHNT; CDR2 reads YENEEA. V lost 4 bases, J lost 8 bases, and 10 bases stayed unmatched. Recruitment covered about two dozen US areas and drew participants whose ages spanned about 18 to 90 years. Under the authors' procedure: From reference gene primer amplification, estimates of nucleated cell counts were derived. This table comes from immunoSEQ multiplex PCR, and its TCRdb copy is limited to in-frame clones, with some not included. That table supplies the V and J calls and clone size; D and trimming were determined from the DNA. The profile shows some 250,000 clones, roughly 93% of them singletons.

Sequences were obtained from PBMCs or T cells enriched from blood (not recorded which). This TCR was sampled from a woman aged 40 to 50 with acute COVID-19. The rearrangement links TRBV11-3 to TRBJ1-6; 11 nucleotides agree with TRBD1. CDR3 bases: TGTGCCAGCAGCTCCTGGGACAGGGGGAATGGGGATTCACCCCTCCACTTT. It is translated as CASSSWDRGNGDSPLHF.